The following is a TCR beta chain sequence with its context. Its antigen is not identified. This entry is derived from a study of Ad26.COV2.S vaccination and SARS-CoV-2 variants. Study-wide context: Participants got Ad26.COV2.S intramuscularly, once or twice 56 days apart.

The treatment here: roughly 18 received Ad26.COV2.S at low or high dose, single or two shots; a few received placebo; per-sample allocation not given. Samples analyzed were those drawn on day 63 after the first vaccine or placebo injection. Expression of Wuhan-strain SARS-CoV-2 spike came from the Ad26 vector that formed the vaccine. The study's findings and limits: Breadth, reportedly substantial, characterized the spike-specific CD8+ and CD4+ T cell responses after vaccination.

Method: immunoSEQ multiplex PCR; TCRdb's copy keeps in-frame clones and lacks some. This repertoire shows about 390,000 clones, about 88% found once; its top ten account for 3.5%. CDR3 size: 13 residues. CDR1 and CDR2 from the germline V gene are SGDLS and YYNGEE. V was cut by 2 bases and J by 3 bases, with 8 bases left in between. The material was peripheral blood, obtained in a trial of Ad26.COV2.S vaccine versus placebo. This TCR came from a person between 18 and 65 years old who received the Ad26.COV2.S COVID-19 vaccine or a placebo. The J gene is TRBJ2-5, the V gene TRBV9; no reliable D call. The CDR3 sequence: CASSVNIEETQYF. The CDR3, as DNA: TGTGCCAGCAGCGTTAATATAGAAGAGACCCAGTACTTC.